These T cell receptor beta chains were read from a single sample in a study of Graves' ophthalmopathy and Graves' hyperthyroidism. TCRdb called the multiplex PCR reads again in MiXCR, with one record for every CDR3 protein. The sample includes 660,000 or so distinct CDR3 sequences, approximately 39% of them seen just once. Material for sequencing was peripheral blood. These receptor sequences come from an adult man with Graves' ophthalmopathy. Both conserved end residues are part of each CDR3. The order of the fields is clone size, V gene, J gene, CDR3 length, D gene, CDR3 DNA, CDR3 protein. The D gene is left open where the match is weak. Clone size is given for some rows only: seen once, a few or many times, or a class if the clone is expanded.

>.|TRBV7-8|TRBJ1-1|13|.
TGTGCCAGCAGTACAGGGTCCCAACTTGAAGCTTTCTTT
CASSTGSQLEAFF
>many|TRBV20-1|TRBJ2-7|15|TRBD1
TGCAGTGCTAGCGGTGGGCAGGGGGCGTTGAACGAGCAGTACTTC
CSASGGQGALNEQYF
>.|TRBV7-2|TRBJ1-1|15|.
TGTGCCAGCAGCTTAGCCGGGCTGCCGAACACTGAAGCTTTCTTT
CASSLAGLPNTEAFF
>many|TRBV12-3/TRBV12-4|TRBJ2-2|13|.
TGTGCCAGCAGACTAGACTTTAGCGGGGAGCTGTTTTTT
CASRLDFSGELFF
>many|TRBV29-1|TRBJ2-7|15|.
TGCAGCGTTGAAGATGGCGGGACAGCGACCTACGAGCAGTACTTC
CSVEDGGTATYEQYF
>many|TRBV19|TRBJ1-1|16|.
TGTGCCAGTAGTATAGCAGGCAGCGGCTCCGGGACTGAAGCTTTCTTT
CASSIAGSGSGTEAFF
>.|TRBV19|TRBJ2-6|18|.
TGTGCCAGTAGTATAGTTCACAGGGAAGGCTCTGGGGCCAACGTCCTGACTTTC
CASSIVHREGSGANVLTF
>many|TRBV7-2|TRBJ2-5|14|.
TGTGCCAGCAGCTTTTGGGGGACCCAAGAGACCCAGTACTTC
CASSFWGTQETQYF
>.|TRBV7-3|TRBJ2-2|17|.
TGTGCCAGCAGCTTCATAGCACAGGGAAGGTCCACCGGGGAGCTGTTTTTT
CASSFIAQGRSTGELFF
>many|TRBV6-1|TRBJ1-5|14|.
TGTGCCAGCACTGGGCCAACTAGGGATCAGCCCCAGCATTTT
CASTGPTRDQPQHF
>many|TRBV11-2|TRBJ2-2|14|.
TGTGCCACCACGTGGGCAGGGGTCAACGGGGAGCTGTTTTTT
CATTWAGVNGELFF
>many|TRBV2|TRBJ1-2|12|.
TGTGCCAGCAACCCGGGGGGCTATGGCTACACCTTC
CASNPGGYGYTF
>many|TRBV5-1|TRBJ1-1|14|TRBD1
TGCGCCAGCAGCCCTAGGACAGGGGGCACTGAAGCTTTCTTT
CASSPRTGGTEAFF
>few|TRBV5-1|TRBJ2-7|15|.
TGCGCCAGCAGCTCAGGACACGCCGACTCCTACGAGCAGTACTTC
CASSSGHADSYEQYF
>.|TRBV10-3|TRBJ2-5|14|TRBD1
TGTGCCAGCAGTTCCGGACAGGGGATAGAGACCCAGTACTTC
CASSSGQGIETQYF
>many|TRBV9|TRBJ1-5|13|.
TGTGCCAGCAGCGTAGCATCGGGTCAGCCCCAGCATTTT
CASSVASGQPQHF
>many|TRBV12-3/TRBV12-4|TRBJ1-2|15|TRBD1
TGTGCCAGCAGCCCGGGTAGGGAGACAGGGGGCGGCTACACCTTC
CASSPGRETGGGYTF
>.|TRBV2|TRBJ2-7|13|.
TGTGCCAGTACCGGGGCGACCTCCTACGAGCAGTACTTC
CASTGATSYEQYF
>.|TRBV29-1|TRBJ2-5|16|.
TGCAGCGCTAGCGGCTCGAACACCGGGACAGTAGAGACCCAGTACTTC
CSASGSNTGTVETQYF
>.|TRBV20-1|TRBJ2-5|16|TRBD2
TGCAGTGCTAGAGATAGGACTAGCGGGAGTCAAGAGACCCAGTACTTC
CSARDRTSGSQETQYF
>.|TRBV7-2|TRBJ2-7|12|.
TGTGCCAGCTCACCCAACCTCTACGAGCAGTACTTC
CASSPNLYEQYF
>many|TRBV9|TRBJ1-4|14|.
TGTGCCAGCAGCGTAGGCGGTGTGGGGGAAAAACTGTTTTTT
CASSVGGVGEKLFF
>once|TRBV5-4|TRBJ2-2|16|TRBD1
TGTGCCAGCAGCTTGGTAGCAGGGGGCAGGAGCGGGGAGCTGTTTTTT
CASSLVAGGRSGELFF